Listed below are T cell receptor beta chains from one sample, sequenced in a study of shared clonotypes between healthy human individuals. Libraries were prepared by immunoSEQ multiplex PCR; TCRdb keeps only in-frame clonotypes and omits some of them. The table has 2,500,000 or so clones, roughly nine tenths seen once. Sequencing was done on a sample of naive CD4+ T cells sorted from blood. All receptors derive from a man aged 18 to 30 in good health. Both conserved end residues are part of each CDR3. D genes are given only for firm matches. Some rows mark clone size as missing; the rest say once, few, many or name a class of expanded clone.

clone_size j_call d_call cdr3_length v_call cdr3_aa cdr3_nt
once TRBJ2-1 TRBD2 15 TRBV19 CASSHRDRASGEQFF TGTGCCAGTAGCCACCGTGATCGTGCTAGCGGAGAGCAGTTCTTC
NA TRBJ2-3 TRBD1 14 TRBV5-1 CASSKGQGTDTQYF TGCGCCAGCAGCAAGGGACAGGGAACAGATACGCAGTATTTT
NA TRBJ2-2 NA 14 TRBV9 CASSVDPAVGELFF TGTGCCAGCAGCGTAGACCCAGCGGTCGGGGAGCTGTTTTTT
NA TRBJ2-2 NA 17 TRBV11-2 CASNERRPRAGAGELFF TGTGCCAGCAACGAACGGAGGCCCAGGGCCGGGGCCGGGGAGCTGTTTTTT
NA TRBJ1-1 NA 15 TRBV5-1 CASASVGGENTEAFF TGCGCCAGCGCCTCCGTCGGGGGGGAGAACACTGAAGCTTTCTTT
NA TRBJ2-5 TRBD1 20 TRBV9 CASSEAPSTDRALSQETQYF TGTGCCAGCAGCGAAGCCCCCAGTACGGACAGGGCCCTGTCCCAAGAGACCCAGTACTTC
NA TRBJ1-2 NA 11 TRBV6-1 CAIVRLGPYTF TGTGCCATTGTCCGTCTGGGTCCCTACACCTTC
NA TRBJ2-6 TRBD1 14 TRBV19 CASIDRGGANVLTF TGTGCCAGTATCGACAGGGGTGGGGCCAACGTCCTGACTTTC
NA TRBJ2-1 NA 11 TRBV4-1 CASSHYNEQFF TGCGCCAGCAGCCACTACAATGAGCAGTTCTTC
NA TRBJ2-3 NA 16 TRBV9 CASSVAGTQVFDTQYF TGTGCCAGCAGCGTAGCCGGGACACAGGTATTTGATACGCAGTATTTT
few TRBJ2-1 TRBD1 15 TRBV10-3 CAISRGQGSDNEQFF TGTGCCATCAGTAGGGGACAGGGTTCAGACAATGAGCAGTTCTTC
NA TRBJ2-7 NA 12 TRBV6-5 CASRSGNNEQYF TGTGCCAGCAGATCTGGGAACAACGAGCAGTACTTC
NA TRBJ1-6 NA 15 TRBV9 CASRGSTGHNSPLHF TGTGCCAGCAGGGGATCGACAGGACATAATTCACCCCTCCACTTT
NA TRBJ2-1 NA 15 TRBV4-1 CASSQDPGLPPEQFF TGCGCCAGCAGCCAAGATCCCGGACTCCCCCCTGAGCAGTTCTTC
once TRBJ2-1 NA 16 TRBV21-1 CASSNWDFSSYNEQFF TGTGCCAGCAGCAACTGGGACTTCAGCTCCTACAATGAGCAGTTCTTC
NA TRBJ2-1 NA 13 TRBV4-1 CASSPSSYNEQFF TGCGCCAGCAGCCCGAGCTCCTACAATGAGCAGTTCTTC
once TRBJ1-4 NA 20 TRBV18 CASSPPPLVEGWPTNEKLFF TGTGCCAGCTCACCACCCCCCCTTGTGGAGGGTTGGCCAACTAATGAAAAACTGTTTTTT
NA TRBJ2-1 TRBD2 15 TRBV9 CASNPGTSRYDEQFF TGTGCCAGCAACCCCGGGACTAGTCGATACGATGAGCAGTTCTTC
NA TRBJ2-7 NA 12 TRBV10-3 CAISETANEQYF TGTGCCATCAGTGAGACCGCTAATGAGCAGTACTTC
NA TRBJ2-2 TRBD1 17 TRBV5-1 CASSPAGTGSNTGELFF TGCGCCAGCAGCCCGGCGGGGACAGGGTCAAATACCGGGGAGCTGTTTTTT
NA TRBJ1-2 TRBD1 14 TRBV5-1 CASSPGQDYYGYTF TGCGCCAGCAGCCCAGGACAGGATTACTATGGCTACACCTTC
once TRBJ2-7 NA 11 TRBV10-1 CASSKGYEQYF TGCGCCAGCAGTAAGGGCTACGAGCAGTACTTC
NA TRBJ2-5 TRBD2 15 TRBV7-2 CASSPGTSGSETQYF TGTGCCAGCAGCCCAGGGACTAGCGGGAGTGAGACCCAGTACTTC
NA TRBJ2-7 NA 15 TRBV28 CASSLSPDSSYEQYF TGTGCCAGCAGTTTATCTCCAGATAGCTCCTACGAGCAGTACTTC
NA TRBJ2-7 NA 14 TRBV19 CASSKQGARGEQYF TGTGCCAGTAGTAAACAGGGAGCTAGGGGCGAGCAGTACTTC
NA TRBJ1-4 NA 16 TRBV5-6 CASSSTDVATNEKLFF TGTGCCAGCAGCTCCACGGATGTTGCAACTAATGAAAAACTGTTTTTT
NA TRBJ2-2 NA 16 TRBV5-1 CASSSPGTTNTGELFF TGCGCCAGCAGCTCACCCGGGACAACGAACACCGGGGAGCTGTTTTTT
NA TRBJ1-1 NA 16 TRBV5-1 CASSLAGVRMNTEAFF TGCGCCAGCAGCTTGGCCGGTGTACGCATGAACACTGAAGCTTTCTTT
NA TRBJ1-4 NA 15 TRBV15 CATSRAGTNNEKLFF TGTGCCACCAGCAGAGCCGGGACTAATAATGAAAAACTGTTTTTT
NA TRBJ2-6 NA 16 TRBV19 CASSSGAFSGANVLTF TGTGCCAGTAGTAGCGGGGCCTTCTCTGGGGCCAACGTCCTGACTTTC
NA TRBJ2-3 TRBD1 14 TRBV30 CAWNRDRGPDTQYF TGTGCCTGGAACCGGGACAGGGGCCCAGATACGCAGTATTTT
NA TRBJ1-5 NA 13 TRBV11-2 CASSLGTFGPQHF TGTGCCAGCAGCCTAGGGACGTTCGGGCCCCAGCATTTT
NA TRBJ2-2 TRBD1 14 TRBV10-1 CASSRTGEGGELFF TGCGCCAGCAGTCGGACAGGGGAGGGTGGGGAGCTGTTTTTT
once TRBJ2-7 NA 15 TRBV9 CASSVGGGATYEQYF TGTGCCAGCAGCGTAGGGGGCGGGGCGACCTACGAGCAGTACTTC
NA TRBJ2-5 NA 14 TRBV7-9 CASSPDSGGETQYF TGTGCCAGCAGCCCCGACAGTGGAGGGGAGACCCAGTACTTC
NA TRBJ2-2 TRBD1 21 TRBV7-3 CASSLPRGGTGGRLNTGELFF TGTGCCAGCAGCTTACCCCGGGGAGGGACAGGGGGACGACTGAACACCGGGGAGCTGTTTTTT
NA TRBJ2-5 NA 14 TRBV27 CASGPQGLQETQYF TGTGCCAGCGGGCCCCAGGGGCTGCAAGAGACCCAGTACTTC
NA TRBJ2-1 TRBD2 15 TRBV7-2 CASSSEAGGLREQFF TGTGCCAGCAGCTCCGAAGCGGGGGGGCTGAGAGAGCAGTTCTTC